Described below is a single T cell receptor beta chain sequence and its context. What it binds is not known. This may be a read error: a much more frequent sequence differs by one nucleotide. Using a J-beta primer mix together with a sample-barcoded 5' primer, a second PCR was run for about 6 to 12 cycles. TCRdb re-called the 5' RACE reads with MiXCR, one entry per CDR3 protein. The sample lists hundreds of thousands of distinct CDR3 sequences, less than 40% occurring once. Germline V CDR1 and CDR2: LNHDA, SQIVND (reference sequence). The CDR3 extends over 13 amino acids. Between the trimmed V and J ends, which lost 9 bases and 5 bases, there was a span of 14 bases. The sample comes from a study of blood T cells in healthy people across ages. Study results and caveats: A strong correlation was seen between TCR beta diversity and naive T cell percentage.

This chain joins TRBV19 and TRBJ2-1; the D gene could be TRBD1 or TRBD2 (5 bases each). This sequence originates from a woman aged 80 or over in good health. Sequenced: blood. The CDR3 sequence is CARNYGTDNEQFF. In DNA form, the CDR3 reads TGTGCCAGGAATTACGGGACCGACAATGAGCAGTTCTTC.